This TCR beta chain was sequenced for a study of cytomegalovirus exposure and HLA in healthy donors. Study-wide points: TCR beta chains associated with HLA were, in a later analysis, more clonally expanded than equally common others. In a later analysis, at a false discovery rate of 0.05, 16,951 TCR beta sequences were associated with HLA alleles.

Details on this clone: Its antigen is not identified.

With 0 bases removed from V and 9 bases from J, the gap between germline ends came to 6 bases. Germline V gene data show CDR1 as MNHEY and CDR2 as SVGAGI. The CDR3 runs 12 residues. Primers for the PCR totalled 60 Vbeta and 13 Jbeta. TCRdb's table, derived via immunoSEQ multiplex PCR, lists solely in-frame clones and lacks some. The sample yields some 130,000 clones, nearly 80% seen once. The chain recombines TRBV6-5 with TRBJ2-4; no clear D. The sequence was collected from a young man in good health and CMV-seronegative. Sequenced: PBMCs. CDR3 nucleotide sequence: TGTGCCAGCAGTTACTCATCAGGCATTCAGTACTTC. Its protein product is CASSYSSGIQYF.